This T cell receptor (beta chain) is drawn from a study of T cell responses to AZD1222 COVID-19 vaccine. General study findings and limits: Clonal diversity may have been underestimated in mostly white British donors. A rise in Spike-specific TCR breadth and depth followed two AZD1222 doses. In the spike-specific TCR repertoire, nearly half reportedly target unmutated variant regions.

For this clone: Antigen unknown.

Per germline, CDR1 ENHRY and CDR2 SYGVKD. Trimming at V came to 4 bases and at J to 3 bases, leaving 9 bases not matched to a gene. The CDR3 runs 17 residues. Only in-frame clones appear in the TCRdb table, and some are missing; sequencing was by immunoSEQ multiplex PCR. The repertoire consists of tens of thousands of clones, with about 91% occurring once and the leading ten covering around 19%. This sequence joins TRBV10-3 and TRBJ2-2; 9 positions match TRBD2. Source: peripheral blood, taken on day 0 of AZD1222 vaccination. This receptor was taken from an adult in good health. Here the CDR3 reads CAISAGGGARDTGELFF. DNA for the CDR3: TGTGCCATCAGTGCTGGCGGGGGGGCACGGGACACCGGGGAGCTGTTTTTT.